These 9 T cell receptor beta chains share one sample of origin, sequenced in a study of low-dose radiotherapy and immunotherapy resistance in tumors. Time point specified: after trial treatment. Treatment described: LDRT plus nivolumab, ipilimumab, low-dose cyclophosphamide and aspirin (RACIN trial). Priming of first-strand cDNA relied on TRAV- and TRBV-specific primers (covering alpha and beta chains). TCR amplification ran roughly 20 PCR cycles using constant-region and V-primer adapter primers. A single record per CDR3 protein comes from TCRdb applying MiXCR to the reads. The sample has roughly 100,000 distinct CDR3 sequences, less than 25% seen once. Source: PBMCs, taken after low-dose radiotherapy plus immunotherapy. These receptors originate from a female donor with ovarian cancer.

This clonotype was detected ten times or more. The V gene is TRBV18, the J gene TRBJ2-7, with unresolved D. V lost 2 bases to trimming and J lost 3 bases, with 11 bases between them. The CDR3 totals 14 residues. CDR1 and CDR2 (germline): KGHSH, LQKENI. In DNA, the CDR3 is TGTGCCAGCTCACCATTTCGACTCTTCTACGAGCAGTACTTC. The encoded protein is CASSPFRLFYEQYF.

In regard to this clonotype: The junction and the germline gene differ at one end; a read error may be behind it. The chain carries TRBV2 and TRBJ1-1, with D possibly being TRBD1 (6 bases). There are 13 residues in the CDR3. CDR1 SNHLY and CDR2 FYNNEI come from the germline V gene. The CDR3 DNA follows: TGTGCCAGCAGTGAACCGGGGGGCACTGAAGCTTCCTTT. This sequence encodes CASSEPGGTEASF.

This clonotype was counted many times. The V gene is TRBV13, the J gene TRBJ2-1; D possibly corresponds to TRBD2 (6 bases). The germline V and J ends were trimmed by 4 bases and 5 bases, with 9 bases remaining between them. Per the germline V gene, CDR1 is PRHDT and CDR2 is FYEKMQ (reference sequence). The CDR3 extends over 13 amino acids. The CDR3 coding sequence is TGTGCCAGCAGCTCGTGGACTAACAATGAGCAGTTCTTC. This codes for CASSSWTNNEQFF.

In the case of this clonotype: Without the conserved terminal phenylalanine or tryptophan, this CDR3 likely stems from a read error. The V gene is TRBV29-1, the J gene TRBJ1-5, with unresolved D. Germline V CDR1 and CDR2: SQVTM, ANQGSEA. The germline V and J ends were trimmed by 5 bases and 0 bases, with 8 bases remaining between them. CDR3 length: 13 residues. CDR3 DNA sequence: TGCAGCGTTAAGGACCATAGCAATCAGCCCCAGCATTCT. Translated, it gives CSVKDHSNQPQHS.

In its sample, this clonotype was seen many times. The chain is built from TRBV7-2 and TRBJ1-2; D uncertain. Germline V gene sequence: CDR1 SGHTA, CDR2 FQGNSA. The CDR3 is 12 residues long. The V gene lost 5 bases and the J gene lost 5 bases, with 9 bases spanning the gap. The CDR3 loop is CASSRGTYGYTF. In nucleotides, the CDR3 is TGTGCCAGCAGCCGCGGTACATATGGCTACACCTTC.

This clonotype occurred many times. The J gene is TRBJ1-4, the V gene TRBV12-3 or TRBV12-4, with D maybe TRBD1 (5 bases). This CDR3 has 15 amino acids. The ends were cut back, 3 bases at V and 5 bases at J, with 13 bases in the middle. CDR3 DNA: TGTGCCAGCAGTTTCAATCAGGGTACGAATGAAAAACTGTTTTTT. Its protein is CASSFNQGTNEKLFF.

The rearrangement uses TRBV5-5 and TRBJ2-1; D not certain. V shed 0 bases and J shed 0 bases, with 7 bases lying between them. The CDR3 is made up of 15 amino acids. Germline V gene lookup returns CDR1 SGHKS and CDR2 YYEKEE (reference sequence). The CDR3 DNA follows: TGTGCCAGCAGCTTGGTGAAGAGCTCCTACAATGAGCAGTTCTTC. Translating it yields CASSLVKSSYNEQFF.

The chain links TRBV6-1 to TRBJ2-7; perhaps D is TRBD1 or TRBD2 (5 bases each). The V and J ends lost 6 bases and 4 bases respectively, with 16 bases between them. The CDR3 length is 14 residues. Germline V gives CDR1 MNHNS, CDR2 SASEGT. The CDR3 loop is CASSSTGTIYEQYF. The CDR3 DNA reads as TGTGCCAGCAGCTCAACCGGGACCATATACGAGCAGTACTTC.

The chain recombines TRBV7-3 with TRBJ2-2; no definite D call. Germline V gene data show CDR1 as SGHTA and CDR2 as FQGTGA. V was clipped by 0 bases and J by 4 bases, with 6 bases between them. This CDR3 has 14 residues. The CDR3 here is CASSLTGTTGELFF. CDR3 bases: TGTGCCAGCAGCTTAACGGGTACCACCGGGGAGCTGTTTTTT.